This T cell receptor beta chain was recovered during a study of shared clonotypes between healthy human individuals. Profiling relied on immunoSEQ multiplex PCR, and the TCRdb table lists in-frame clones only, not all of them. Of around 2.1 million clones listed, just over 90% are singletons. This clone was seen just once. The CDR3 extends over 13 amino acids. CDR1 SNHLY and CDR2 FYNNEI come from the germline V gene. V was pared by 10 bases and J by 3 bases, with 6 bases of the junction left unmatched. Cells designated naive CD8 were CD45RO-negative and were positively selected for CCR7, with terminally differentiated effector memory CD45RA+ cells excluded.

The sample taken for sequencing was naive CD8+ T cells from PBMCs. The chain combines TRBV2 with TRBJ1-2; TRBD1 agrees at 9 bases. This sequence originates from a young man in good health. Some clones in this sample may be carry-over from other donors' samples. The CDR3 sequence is CAKQGARDYGYTF. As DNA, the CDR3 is TGTGCCAAACAGGGGGCCCGAGACTATGGCTACACCTTC.